This T cell receptor (beta chain) comes out of a study of OX40 agonist ivuxolimab in advanced cancers. A note on the overall study: The costimulatory receptor OX40 (CD134) was targeted by ivuxolimab, a fully human IgG2 agonistic monoclonal antibody. Intravenous ivuxolimab was administered to patients every 2 weeks at six dose levels: 0.01, 0.1, 0.3, 1.5, 3 and 10 mg/kg. Of the approximately 50 dose-escalation patients, hepatocellular carcinoma was present in about 20, melanoma in approximately 15, renal cell carcinoma in 9 and head and neck cancer in 9. In the dose-escalation cohort, 82.7% of patients were male, and the mean age was approximately 60 years, with a range of about 20 to 79. Prior anti-PD-1, anti-PD-L1 or anti-CTLA-4 therapy was permitted, and checkpoint inhibitors had been received by roughly two fifths of dose-escalation patients. Three dose-escalation patients achieved partial responses, one with hepatocellular carcinoma and two with cutaneous melanoma. Peripheral TCRbeta sequencing aimed to test whether ivuxolimab altered TCR sequence diversity and caused clonal T-cell expansion. The paper covers the monotherapy dose-escalation part of the phase I ivuxolimab trial, which included N ≈ 50 patients.

This clone appeared a single time. The specificity of this receptor is unknown. Base quality data are lacking; no much larger clone is found one base away. The CDR1 and CDR2 encoded by the germline V gene are SGHTA and FQGNSA. Cut back by 3 bases and 2 bases, the V and J ends lie 12 bases apart. There are 15 amino acids in the CDR3, from cysteine to phenylalanine inclusive. The only DNA kept is the CDR3, 45 bases in frame from the first base. For sequencing of the TCRbeta CDR3 region, genomic DNA was extracted from the sorted cells. The immunoSEQ Assay was used to sequence the TCRbeta CDR3 regions. TCRdb took over this immuneACCESS table, retaining in-frame rearrangements with V and J assigned. Such tables are incomplete; in checked studies, under half of the missing clones stem from an unresolved V gene, and the remainder is unexplained. The sample data list about 75,000 clones, and about nine tenths of these were observed just once. The ten largest account for about 0.4% of the sample.

The investigation overall reported the following: The antigen specificity of the peripheral T cells that underwent clonal expansion was not determined. At doses from 0.1 to 3.0 mg/kg, clonal expansion was seen in both CD4+ and CD8+ blood T cells between baseline and week 6. After ivuxolimab, CD8+ T cells had more expanded clones than CD4+ T cells on average. Low levels of normalized T-cell clonal expansion were also seen in some patients who did not respond. In partial responders in the 0.1-3.0 mg/kg groups, normalized peripheral clonal expansion was found to be among the lowest, especially among CD8+ T cells.

The trial excluded patients who had a history of autoimmune disease or were on systemic immunosuppression. Peripheral blood for TCR sequencing was drawn from every dose cohort at baseline, at cycle 4 day 1 and at cycle 7 day 1. The samples were taken from a phase I, first-in-human, multicenter, open-label dose-escalation trial of ivuxolimab. The trial enrolled adults with locally advanced or metastatic head and neck squamous cell, hepatocellular, melanoma or renal cell carcinoma. Before TCR sequencing, CD4+ T cells and CD8+ T cells were sorted from peripheral blood as separate populations. The V gene is TRBV7-2 and the J gene is TRBJ2-3; the D segment cannot be called with confidence. The receptor's source is an adult with an advanced solid tumor such as melanoma, head and neck, liver or kidney cancer. The sample was CD4+ or CD8+ T cells sorted from blood, taken in a trial of the OX40 agonist ivuxolimab. The CDR3 has the sequence CASSFNGPTTDTQYF. In nucleotide form, the sequence is TGTGCCAGCAGCTTTAACGGGCCTACCACAGATACGCAGTATTTT.